The 22 T cell receptor beta chains below come from one sample, sequenced in a study of blood T cell repertoires in COVID-19. The assay was immunoSEQ multiplex PCR, and TCRdb's table has in-frame clones only and misses some. The sample contains about 150,000 clones, more than 65% of which appear only once. Input material: peripheral blood. The receptors were sampled from an elderly woman with active or convalescent COVID-19.

The gene calls are TRBV19 and TRBJ1-2; D may be TRBD1 (6 bases). Trimming pared 1 base from V and 0 bases from J, leaving 9 bases between. CDR3 length equals 15 residues. Germline V gene sequence: CDR1 LNHDA, CDR2 SQIVND (reference sequence). This chain's CDR3 is CASSIGGTPNYGYTF. The DNA of the CDR3 is TGTGCCAGTAGTATAGGGGGGACACCTAACTATGGCTACACCTTC.

The rearrangement links TRBV5-1 to TRBJ2-3; D is perhaps TRBD2 (6 bases). Germline loops: CDR1 SGHRS, CDR2 YFSETQ. Trimming pared 4 bases from V and 6 bases from J, leaving 9 bases between. The CDR3 length is 12 residues. The CDR3 nucleotides are TGCGCCAGCAGCGGGGGGTGGGATACGCAGTATTTT. Translation gives CASSGGWDTQYF.

This clone occurred a few times. The chain couples TRBV27 to TRBJ1-1, with 8 positions matching TRBD1. Trimming removed 3 bases from V and 10 bases from J; junction bases left unmatched: 7. The CDR3 has 13 amino acids. Germline V gives CDR1 MNHEY, CDR2 SMNVEV (reference sequence). CDR3 bases: TGTGCCAGCAGTTTGGCAGGGGGCGGTCTAGCTTTCTTT. It is translated as CASSLAGGGLAFF.

CDR3 coding DNA: TGTGCCAGTAGTGACAGCTATAGCAATCAGCCCCAGCATTTT. Translated, it gives CASSDSYSNQPQHF. V is TRBV19 and J is TRBJ1-5; a possible D gene is TRBD1 (5 bases). The V end lost 5 bases, the J end lost 0 bases, and 8 bases lay between the germline ends. This CDR3 comprises 14 residues. The germline V gene encodes CDR1 LNHDA and CDR2 SQIVND (reference sequence).

The chain employs TRBV29-1 and TRBJ1-3; maybe TRBD1 (6 bases). Trimming left V 6 bases short and J 4 bases short, with 13 bases between. Germline V gene sequence: CDR1 SQVTM, CDR2 ANQGSEA. This CDR3 has 13 residues. As DNA, the CDR3 is TGCAGCGTGATCAGGGGAACCGGAAACACCATATATTTT. Protein sequence: CSVIRGTGNTIYF.

DNA of the CDR3: TGTGCCAGCAGTGTCCTTGGTAGACGGGAGGGCTACGAGCAGTACTTC. Amino acids: CASSVLGRREGYEQYF. This chain uses TRBV6-1 with TRBJ2-7, with TRBD2 matching over 8 bases. Germline-derived CDR1 and CDR2 are MNHNS and SASEGT. This CDR3 spans 16 amino acids. Losses at the gene ends were 4 bases for V and 3 bases for J; bases not matched to a gene: 11.

The V gene is TRBV11-1, the J gene TRBJ1-1; possible D gene TRBD1, 6 bases. The V gene lost 3 bases and the J gene lost 3 bases, with 11 bases spanning the gap. From germline, CDR1 is SGHAT and CDR2 FQDESV (reference sequence). This CDR3 has 14 amino acids. DNA for the CDR3: TGTGCCAGCAGCTTCGTAGGGGGGGACACTGAAGCTTTCTTT. Amino acids: CASSFVGGDTEAFF.

The chain is built from TRBV9 and TRBJ2-1, with 9 bases lining up with TRBD2. The CDR3 runs 14 residues. Germline CDR1 is SGDLS and CDR2 is YYNGEE. Losses at the gene ends were 2 bases for V and 7 bases for J; bases not matched to a gene: 4. DNA for the CDR3: TGTGCCAGCAGCGTTCTAGCGGGACAGAATGAGCAGTTCTTC. Translated: CASSVLAGQNEQFF. Based on the CDR3 plus reference TRBV9 and TRBJ2-1, the full variable domain is DSGVTQTPKHLITATGQRVTLRCSPRSGDLSVYWYQQSLDQGLQFLIQYYNGEERAKGNILERFSAQQFPDLHSELNLSSLELGDSALYFCASSVLAGQNEQFFGPGTRLTVL.

The chain links TRBV20-1 to TRBJ2-1, with a weak D call TRBD2 (6 bases). This CDR3 has 16 residues. Germline loops: CDR1 DFQATT, CDR2 SNEGSKA (reference sequence). V was trimmed by 3 bases and J by 1 base, leaving 16 bases between them. This CDR3 reads CSASSPEGSSYNEQFF. The CDR3 DNA reads TGCAGTGCTAGTTCCCCGGAGGGGTCGTCCTACAATGAGCAGTTCTTC.

V and J are TRBV27 and TRBJ2-5, with D possibly being TRBD1 (6 bases). Germline CDR1 reads MNHEY; CDR2 reads SMNVEV (reference sequence). This CDR3 comprises 15 residues. Trimming pared 9 bases from V and 5 bases from J, leaving 22 bases between. The CDR3 nucleotides read TGTGCCAGTCCCTCCCCGGGGTGGGGGCGGGAGACCCAGTACTTC. Amino acid sequence: CASPSPGWGRETQYF.

The DNA of the CDR3 is TGTGCCACCAGTGATTCCCAACGAGGTGGCTACACCTTC. Translated: CATSDSQRGGYTF. The gene calls are TRBV24-1 and TRBJ1-2; D ambiguous. Trimming took off 2 bases at V and 7 bases at J, with 10 bases between the two ends. Germline V gene sequence: CDR1 KGHDR, CDR2 SFDVKD. CDR3 length equals 13 residues.

The V and J genes are TRBV5-1 and TRBJ1-4; 8 nucleotides line up with TRBD1. The V gene's germline CDR1 is SGHRS and CDR2 YFSETQ. V gave up 4 bases and J gave up 8 bases; unmatched junction bases: 7. CDR3 length equals 14 residues. The CDR3 reads CASSPDRGREKLFF. The CDR3 nucleotides are TGCGCCAGCAGCCCCGACAGGGGAAGAGAAAAACTGTTTTTT.

V usage is TRBV27 and J usage is TRBJ2-2; D is perhaps TRBD2 (6 bases). The CDR3 extends over 16 amino acids. V was cut by 5 bases and J by 3 bases, with 16 bases left in between. Germline V lookup: CDR1 MNHEY, CDR2 SMNVEV (reference sequence). The CDR3 DNA follows: TGTGCCAGCAGTATGGTCGGGGGTTGGGACACCGGGGAGCTGTTTTTT. It encodes CASSMVGGWDTGELFF.

The CDR3 region is CARRSRYTDTQYF. In nucleotides, the CDR3 is TGTGCCCGCCGGAGCCGGTACACAGATACGCAGTATTTT. The V and J genes are TRBV5-4 and TRBJ2-3; D is unclear. Trimming removed 10 bases from V and 2 bases from J, with 14 bases in between. This CDR3 region has 13 residues. CDR1 is SGHNT and CDR2 is YYREEE in the germline V gene (reference sequence).

The chain joins TRBV4-1 to TRBJ1-1; 7 bases align to TRBD1. CDR1 and CDR2 (germline): MGHRA, YSYEKL. J lost 3 bases, V lost 1 base, and 11 bases had no gene match. This CDR3 region has 17 residues. The CDR3 here is CASSQAIGTAPYTEAFF. The CDR3 nucleotides are TGCGCCAGCAGCCAAGCTATCGGGACAGCTCCTTACACTGAAGCTTTCTTT.

The chain carries TRBV6-5 and TRBJ2-7, with D uncertain. The germline gives CDR1 MNHEY, CDR2 SVGAGI. This CDR3 contains 15 residues. Trimming left V 0 bases short and J 2 bases short, with 11 bases between. CDR3 loop: CASSYSLADTYEQYF. DNA for the CDR3: TGTGCCAGCAGTTACTCGCTGGCCGATACCTACGAGCAGTACTTC.

This rearrangement joins TRBV28 to TRBJ2-1; maybe TRBD2 (6 bases). Germline V gene lookup returns CDR1 MDHEN and CDR2 SYDVKM. Trimming left V 5 bases short and J 14 bases short, with 13 bases between. The CDR3 has 11 amino acids. Here the CDR3 reads CASSLRDSEFF. CDR3 bases: TGTGCCAGCAGTCTCCGGGACTCGGAGTTCTTC.

The chain uses TRBV19 and TRBJ1-2, with 8 bases identical to TRBD1. The CDR3 covers 14 residues. The germline V gene has CDR1 LNHDA and CDR2 SQIVND (reference sequence). V trimming: 7 bases; J trimming: 5 bases; junction bases outside the gene matches: 9. CDR3 DNA: TGTGCCAGTAACAAGGGACAGGTAGAATATGGCTACACCTTC. Its translation is CASNKGQVEYGYTF.

This rearrangement joins TRBV21-1 to TRBJ2-1; whether TRBD1, the table's D call, matches the DNA was not checked. TRBV21-1 is deemed a pseudogene. The CDR3 contains 13 residues. CDR3 sequence reads: CASLSQGYNEQFF. As DNA, the CDR3 is TGTGCCAGCCTGTCCCAGGGATACAATGAGCAGTTCTTC.

This chain joins TRBV19 and TRBJ1-2, with 9 bases identical to TRBD1. CDR1 and CDR2 (germline): LNHDA, SQIVND (reference sequence). The CDR3 spans 16 residues. V dropped 5 bases and J dropped 3; count of bases not matched to a gene: 10. The chain's CDR3 is CASSQKTGGFDYGYTF. In DNA form, the CDR3 reads TGTGCCAGTAGTCAAAAGACAGGGGGATTCGACTATGGCTACACCTTC. Combining the CDR3 with reference TRBV19 and TRBJ1-2 gives the whole variable domain DGGITQSPKYLFRKEGQNVTLSCEQNLNHDAMYWYRQDPGQGLRLIYYSQIVNDFQKGDIAEGYSVSREKKESFPLTVTSAQKNPTAFYLCASSQKTGGFDYGYTFGSGTRLTVV.

This clone was recorded once. CDR3: CSASRPGFEQYF. In DNA form, the CDR3 reads TGCAGTGCTAGTCGTCCAGGGTTCGAGCAGTACTTC. The chain has TRBV20-1 and TRBJ2-7; TRBD1 might be the D (5 bases). Germline V CDR1 and CDR2: DFQATT, SNEGSKA (reference sequence). V lost 3 bases, J lost 6 bases, and 12 bases lay in between. The length of the CDR3 is 12 residues.

The V gene is TRBV6-5, the J gene TRBJ2-1, with TRBD2 matching 7 bases. Germline CDR1 MNHEY, CDR2 SVGAGI. V was clipped by 2 bases and J by 13 bases; unmatched bases: 8. This CDR3 has 13 residues. This CDR3 is CASSYSGTKEQFF. The CDR3, as DNA: TGTGCCAGCAGTTACAGCGGGACGAAGGAACAGTTCTTC.